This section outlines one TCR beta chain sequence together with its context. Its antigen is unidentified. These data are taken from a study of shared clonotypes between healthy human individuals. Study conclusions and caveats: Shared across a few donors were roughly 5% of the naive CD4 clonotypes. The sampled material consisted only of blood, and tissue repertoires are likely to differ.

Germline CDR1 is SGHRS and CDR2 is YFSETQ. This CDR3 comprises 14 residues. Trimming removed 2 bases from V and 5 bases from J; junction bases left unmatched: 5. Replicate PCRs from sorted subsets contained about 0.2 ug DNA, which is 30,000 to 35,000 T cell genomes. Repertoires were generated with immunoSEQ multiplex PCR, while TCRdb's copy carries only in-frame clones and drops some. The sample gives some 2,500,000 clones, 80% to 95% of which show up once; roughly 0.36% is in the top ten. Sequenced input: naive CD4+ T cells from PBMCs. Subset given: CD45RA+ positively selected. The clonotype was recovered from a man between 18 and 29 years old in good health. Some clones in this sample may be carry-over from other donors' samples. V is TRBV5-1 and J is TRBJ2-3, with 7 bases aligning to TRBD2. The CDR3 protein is CASSFTSEGDTQYF. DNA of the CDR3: TGCGCCAGCAGCTTTACTAGCGAGGGAGATACGCAGTATTTT. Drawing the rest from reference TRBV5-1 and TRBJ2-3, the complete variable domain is KAGVTQTPRYLIKTRGQQVTLSCSPISGHRSVSWYQQTPGQGLQFLFEYFSETQRNKGNFPGRFSGRQFSNSRSEMNVSTLELGDSALYLCASSFTSEGDTQYFGPGTRLTVL.